This TCR beta chain came from a study of CD4 T cells in relation to SARS-CoV-2 and coronaviruses. Study information: Convalescent patients had median age 38.5 years, range about 21 to 80.

Trimming removed 0 bases at V and 0 bases at J, with 13 bases between. Germline V gene sequence: CDR1 SGHRS, CDR2 YFSETQ. The CDR3 is made up of 17 amino acids. Uncultured naive and memory CD4+ T cells supplied DNA for deep TCR-beta sequencing. Produced via immunoSEQ multiplex PCR; TCRdb's table is partial and in-frame only. Of approximately 38,000 clones listed, around nine tenths were seen once; the top ten hold 9.2%. V is TRBV5-1 and J is TRBJ2-1; D is undetermined. This clonotype originated in an adult with COVID-19. Input material: memory CD4+ T cells from PBMCs. The CDR3 region has the DNA TGCGCCAGCAGCTTGGGGGCTGGCTCCAGCTCCTACAATGAGCAGTTCTTC. Encoded protein: CASSLGAGSSSYNEQFF.